Listed below are T cell receptor beta chains from one sample, sequenced in a study of T cell responses to AZD1222 COVID-19 vaccine. This table comes from immunoSEQ multiplex PCR, and its TCRdb copy is limited to in-frame clones, with some not included. The table lists more than 95,000 clones, 93% of them singletons. The material sequenced was peripheral blood, taken on day 0 of AZD1222 vaccination. The origin of the receptors is an adult in good health. Both conserved end residues are part of each CDR3. A D gene is named only where the DNA matches it firmly. A row's size may be missing; if present it is once, few, many or a size class.

j_gene | abundance | v_gene | d_gene | CDR3nt | CDR3aa
TRBJ2-2 | - | TRBV11-2 | TRBD2 | TGTGCCAGCAGCTTAGGAAGCGGGAGTAACACCGGGGAGCTGTTTTTT | CASSLGSGSNTGELFF
TRBJ2-1 | - | TRBV29-1 | TRBD2 | TGCAGCGTCTCCGGACTAGCGGGAGTGATCCCCTACAATGAGCAGTTCTTC | CSVSGLAGVIPYNEQFF
TRBJ2-1 | - | TRBV11-3 | TRBD1 | TGTGCCAGCAGCTCCCGGACAGGGAGAGGCCAAAGGGAGTTCTTC | CASSSRTGRGQREFF
TRBJ2-7 | - | TRBV9 | - | TGTGCCAGCAGCCCCCGTGGCGTAAGCTCCTACGAGCAGTACTTC | CASSPRGVSSYEQYF
TRBJ1-2 | - | TRBV12-3/TRBV12-4 | - | TGTGCCAGCAGCGTGGAACCTAACTATGGCTACACCTTC | CASSVEPNYGYTF
TRBJ2-3 | few | TRBV2 | - | TGTGCCAGCAGTGTTGGGAGAGGGGGGGATACGCAGTATTTT | CASSVGRGGDTQYF
TRBJ2-7 | - | TRBV2 | - | TGTGCCAGCAGTCTGGGGGCCGGGACCGACGAGCAGTACTTC | CASSLGAGTDEQYF
TRBJ2-3 | - | TRBV29-1 | - | TGCAGCGTCTCTCCGGGAAACACAGATACGCAGTATTTT | CSVSPGNTDTQYF
TRBJ2-5 | - | TRBV10-3 | - | TGTGCCATCAGTGTAGGGACGGGATCCGCACAAGAGACCCAGTACTTC | CAISVGTGSAQETQYF
TRBJ2-5 | - | TRBV3-1/TRBV3-2 | TRBD2 | TGTGCCAGCAGCTGGGGACTAGCGGGAGCCGGAGAGACCCAGTACTTC | CASSWGLAGAGETQYF
TRBJ1-2 | - | TRBV5-1 | - | TGCGCCAGCAGCCTGGACAGTAACTATGGCTACACCTTC | CASSLDSNYGYTF
TRBJ2-7 | - | TRBV6-5 | - | TGTGCCAGCAGCCAGGGGATGGGCAATTACGAGCAGTACTTC | CASSQGMGNYEQYF
TRBJ2-7 | once | TRBV19 | TRBD1 | TGTGCCAGTAGTGGACAGGGCTCCTACGAGCAGTACTTC | CASSGQGSYEQYF
TRBJ2-7 | - | TRBV13 | - | TGTGCCAGCTCGTCGGGTTCATCCGAGCAGTACTTC | CASSSGSSEQYF
TRBJ2-5 | - | TRBV5-1 | - | TGCGCCAGCAGCCTGACAGGTTTACAACGGGGAGAGACCCAGTACTTC | CASSLTGLQRGETQYF
TRBJ2-5 | - | TRBV28 | - | TGTGCCAGCAGTCAAGAGACCCAGTACTTC | CASSQETQYF
TRBJ2-4 | - | TRBV28 | - | TGTGCCAGCAGTCTCCCTCCAGGGAGATCGGCAGAGGCAGCCAAAAACATTCAGTACTTC | CASSLPPGRSAEAAKNIQYF
TRBJ1-4 | once | TRBV19 | - | TGTGCCAGTAGTGTGGACAGCGTTAATGAAAAACTGTTTTTT | CASSVDSVNEKLFF
TRBJ2-1 | - | TRBV9 | TRBD1 | TGTGCCAGCAGCGAGCAGGGGGTCTACTACAATGAGCAGTTCTTC | CASSEQGVYYNEQFF
TRBJ2-2 | - | TRBV5-1 | - | TGCGCCAGCAGCCCTCGGAATCGAGGGGACACCGGGGAGCTGTTTTTT | CASSPRNRGDTGELFF
TRBJ2-3 | - | TRBV7-2 | TRBD2 | TGTGCCAGCAGCTTCAGCGGGAGGGCCTGGGATACGCAGTATTTT | CASSFSGRAWDTQYF
TRBJ1-5 | - | TRBV7-2 | - | TGTGCCAGCAGCTTAACAGGGACGCAGCCCCAGCATTTT | CASSLTGTQPQHF
TRBJ2-3 | - | TRBV30 | TRBD2 | TGTGCCTGTCAGGCATGGGGGGCGGGAGGGCCGACAGATACGCAGTATTTT | CACQAWGAGGPTDTQYF
TRBJ1-5 | once | TRBV30 | - | TGTGCCTGGAGCAGGGAAATCAATCAGCCCCAGCATTTT | CAWSREINQPQHF
TRBJ2-5 | - | TRBV28 | TRBD2 | TGTGCCAGCAGTGATGTAGCGGGAGAGTGGACCCAGTACTTC | CASSDVAGEWTQYF
TRBJ1-1 | - | TRBV28 | - | TGTGCCAGCAGAACGGGGACGGAAGAGAACACTGAAGCTTTCTTT | CASRTGTEENTEAFF
TRBJ2-3 | - | TRBV7-3 | - | TGTGCCAGCAGCCGAACTAGCTCCTTCACAGATACGCAGTATTTT | CASSRTSSFTDTQYF
TRBJ1-3 | - | TRBV5-5 | - | TGTGCCAGCAGCTTCCGGGACGTGCCTGGAAACACCATATATTTT | CASSFRDVPGNTIYF
TRBJ2-1 | - | TRBV9 | - | TGTGCCAGCAGCGAAGGGGTAATGAGCAATGAGCAGTTCTTC | CASSEGVMSNEQFF
TRBJ2-7 | - | TRBV18 | TRBD1 | TGTGCCAGCTCACCAGGACAGGGGGCCTACGAGCAGTACTTC | CASSPGQGAYEQYF
TRBJ1-2 | - | TRBV19 | - | TGTGCCAGTAGTATACAGGATTTCGGTCGGGACTATGGCTACACCTTC | CASSIQDFGRDYGYTF
TRBJ2-7 | - | TRBV2 | TRBD2 | TGTGCTACTGGGCCGCTAGCGGGTGGCGAGCAGTACTTC | CATGPLAGGEQYF
TRBJ1-2 | once | TRBV5-1 | - | TGCGCCAGCAGCCGGGAACAGGGCTCACTTTGGGGCTACACCTTC | CASSREQGSLWGYTF
TRBJ2-3 | - | TRBV6-1 | TRBD2 | TGTGCCAGCAGTGAAGAAGCGGGAGGCCCAGATACGCAGTATTTT | CASSEEAGGPDTQYF
TRBJ1-2 | - | TRBV6-1 | - | TGTGCCAGCAGTGGACAGATACTTCTGTCATCTTATGGCTACACCTTC | CASSGQILLSSYGYTF
TRBJ2-3 | - | TRBV5-4 | TRBD1 | TGTGCCAGCAGCTCGACAGGGGGCTCGACAGATACGCAGTATTTT | CASSSTGGSTDTQYF
TRBJ1-5 | - | TRBV10-3 | - | TGTGCCATCAGTGAGTCTTCAGGTTCCCATCAGCCCCAGCATTTT | CAISESSGSHQPQHF
TRBJ1-5 | once | TRBV6-1 | - | TGTGCCAGCAGTGAATGGGACCTACCCTATAGCAATCAGCCCCAGCATTTT | CASSEWDLPYSNQPQHF
TRBJ2-1 | - | TRBV5-6 | - | TGTGCCAGCAGCTATCTTCATTCCGACAATGAGCAGTTCTTC | CASSYLHSDNEQFF
TRBJ2-2 | - | TRBV5-1 | - | TGCGCCAGCAGCTTGGCCATCCCCACTGCAACCGGGGAGCTGTTTTTT | CASSLAIPTATGELFF
TRBJ1-2 | - | TRBV7-2 | TRBD1 | TGTGCCAGCAGCCGGACAGGCTCTGGCTACACCTTC | CASSRTGSGYTF
TRBJ2-2 | - | TRBV3-1/TRBV3-2 | TRBD2 | TGTGCCAGCAGCCACCTTAGCGGGACCGGGGAGCTGTTTTTT | CASSHLSGTGELFF
TRBJ2-1 | - | TRBV28 | TRBD1 | TGTGCCAGCAGTTTTTTGGGACAGGGGTTGAATGAGCAGTTCTTC | CASSFLGQGLNEQFF
TRBJ1-6 | - | TRBV4-2 | TRBD1 | TGTGCCAGCAGCCTGGGACAGGGTAATTCACCCCTCCACTTT | CASSLGQGNSPLHF
TRBJ1-2 | - | TRBV13 | - | TGTGCCAGCAGCTTAGCCCTCTATCCCGGTGGGGCCTATGGCTACACCTTC | CASSLALYPGGAYGYTF
TRBJ2-2 | - | TRBV5-1 | - | TGCGCCAGCAGCCCTGGCGGGACTAACACCGGGGAGCTGTTTTTT | CASSPGGTNTGELFF
TRBJ2-3 | - | TRBV11-2 | - | TGTGCCAGCAGCTCACAATTTCGAGATACGCAGTATTTT | CASSSQFRDTQYF
TRBJ2-1 | - | TRBV11-3 | TRBD2 | TGTGCCAGCAGCTTATGGACTAGCGGGAGCAATGAGCAGTTCTTC | CASSLWTSGSNEQFF
TRBJ1-6 | - | TRBV9 | TRBD1 | TGTGCCAGCAGCGTAGGAGGGGGCTGGTCACCCCTCCACTTT | CASSVGGGWSPLHF
TRBJ2-7 | - | TRBV6-5 | - | TGTGCCAGCAGTCGGGAGTACGAGCAGTACTTC | CASSREYEQYF
TRBJ2-7 | - | TRBV6-6 | - | TGTGCCAGCAGCCTAACCTACGAGCAGTACTTC | CASSLTYEQYF
TRBJ1-2 | - | TRBV7-8 | - | TGTGCCAGCAGCTTAGTTTTCAGGCAGGGGAATACGTTTGGCTACACCTTC | CASSLVFRQGNTFGYTF
TRBJ2-1 | - | TRBV5-1 | - | TGCGCCAGCAGCTTGGATTGGGGTGAGCAGTTCTTC | CASSLDWGEQFF
TRBJ2-7 | - | TRBV5-1 | - | TGCGCCAGCAGCTTAGGGACACTCTCCTACGAGCAGTACTTC | CASSLGTLSYEQYF
TRBJ2-1 | - | TRBV5-1 | TRBD2 | TGCGCCAGCAGCTTGTATGCGGGAGACAAAGTCAATGAGCAGTTCTTC | CASSLYAGDKVNEQFF